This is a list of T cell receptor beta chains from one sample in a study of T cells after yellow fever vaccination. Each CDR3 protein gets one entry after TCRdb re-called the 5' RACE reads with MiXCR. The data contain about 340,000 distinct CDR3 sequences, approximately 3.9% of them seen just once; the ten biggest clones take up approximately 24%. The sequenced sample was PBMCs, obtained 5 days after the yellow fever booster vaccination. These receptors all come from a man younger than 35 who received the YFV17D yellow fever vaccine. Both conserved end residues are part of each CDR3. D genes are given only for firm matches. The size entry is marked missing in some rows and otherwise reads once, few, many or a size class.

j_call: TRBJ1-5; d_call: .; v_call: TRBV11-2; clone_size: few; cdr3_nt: TGTGCCAGCAGCTTAGGAAGCTATAGCAATCAGCCCCAGCATTTT; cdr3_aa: CASSLGSYSNQPQHF
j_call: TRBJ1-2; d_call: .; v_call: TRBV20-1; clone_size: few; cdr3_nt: TGCAGTGCTAGTGACACCTCCCTGGGCTACACCTTC; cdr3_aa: CSASDTSLGYTF
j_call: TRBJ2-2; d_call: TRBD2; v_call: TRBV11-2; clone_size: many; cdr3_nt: TGTGCCAGCAGACGACTAGCGGGGGGCGGGGAGCTGTTTTTT; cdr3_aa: CASRRLAGGGELFF
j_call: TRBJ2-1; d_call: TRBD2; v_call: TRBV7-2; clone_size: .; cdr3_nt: TGTGCCAGCAGCCCAGGGGGGACTAGCGGGGGGAACTACAATGAGCAGTTCTTC; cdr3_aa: CASSPGGTSGGNYNEQFF
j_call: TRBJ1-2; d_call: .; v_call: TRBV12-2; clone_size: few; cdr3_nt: TGTGCAAGTCGCTTAGCGGAAGCCTGCGATGTCGGCTACACCTTC; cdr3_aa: CASRLAEACDVGYTF
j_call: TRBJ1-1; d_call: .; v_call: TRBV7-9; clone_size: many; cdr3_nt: TGTGCCAGCAGCTTAGGACCCGGAGACACTGAAGCTTTCTTT; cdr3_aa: CASSLGPGDTEAFF
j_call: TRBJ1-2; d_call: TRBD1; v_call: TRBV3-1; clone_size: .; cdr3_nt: TGTGCCAGCAGCCTAGCGAACAGGGGCTATGGCTACACCTTC; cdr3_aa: CASSLANRGYGYTF
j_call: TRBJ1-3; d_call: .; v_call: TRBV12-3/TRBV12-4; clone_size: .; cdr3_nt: TGTGCCAGTTTCGCGTCGGGTGGAAACACCATATATTTT; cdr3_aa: CASFASGGNTIYF
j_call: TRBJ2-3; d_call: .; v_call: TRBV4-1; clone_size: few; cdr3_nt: TGCGCCAGCAGCGGCAGGGAGGTTAGCACAGATACGCAGTATTTT; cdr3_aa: CASSGREVSTDTQYF
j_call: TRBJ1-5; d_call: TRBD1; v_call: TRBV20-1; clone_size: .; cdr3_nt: TGCAGTGTTGCCGGGACAGGGGTCCGACAGCCCCAGCATTTT; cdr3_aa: CSVAGTGVRQPQHF
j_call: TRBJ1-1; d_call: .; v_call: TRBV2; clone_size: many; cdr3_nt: TGTGCCAGCAGTTGGGAGGGGAGAACTGAAGCTTTCTTT; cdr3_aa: CASSWEGRTEAFF
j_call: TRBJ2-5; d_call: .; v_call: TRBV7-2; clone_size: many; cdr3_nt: TGTGCCAGCAGCTTATTTAGCGGAGTACAAGAGACCCAGTACTTC; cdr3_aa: CASSLFSGVQETQYF
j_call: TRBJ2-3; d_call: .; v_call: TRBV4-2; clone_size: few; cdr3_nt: TGTGCCAGCAGCCGCGGGTCAGGGGACGGAGATACGCAGTATTTT; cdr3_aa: CASSRGSGDGDTQYF
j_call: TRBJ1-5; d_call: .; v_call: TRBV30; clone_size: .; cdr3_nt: TGTGCCTATGGGACCTCCTTCAATCAGCCCCAGCATTTT; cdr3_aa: CAYGTSFNQPQHF
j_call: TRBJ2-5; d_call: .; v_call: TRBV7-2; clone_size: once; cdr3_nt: TGTGCCACCAGGCTCTCCATTTGGCAAGAGACCCAGTACTTC; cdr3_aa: CATRLSIWQETQYF
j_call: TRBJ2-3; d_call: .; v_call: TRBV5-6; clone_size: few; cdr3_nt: TGTGCCAGCAGCCTCAAGGGGAGGAATACGCAGTATTTT; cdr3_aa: CASSLKGRNTQYF
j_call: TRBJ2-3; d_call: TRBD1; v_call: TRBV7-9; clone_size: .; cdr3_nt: TGTGCCAGCAGCTTCGTCGGGACAGGGGGAAGCACAGATACGCAGTATTTT; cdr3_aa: CASSFVGTGGSTDTQYF
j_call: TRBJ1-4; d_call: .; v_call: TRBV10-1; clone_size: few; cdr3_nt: TGCGCCAGCAGCAAACAGACAGGAAAACTGTTTTTT; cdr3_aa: CASSKQTGKLFF
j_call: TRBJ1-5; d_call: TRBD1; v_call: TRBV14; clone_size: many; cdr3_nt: TGTGCCAGCAGCCAAGGGCGGCACAGGGGTAATCAGCCCCAGCATTTT; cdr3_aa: CASSQGRHRGNQPQHF
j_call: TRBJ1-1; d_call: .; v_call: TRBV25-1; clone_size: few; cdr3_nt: TGTGCCAGCAGTGAACCTCGGACCGGGAACACTGAAGCTTTCTTT; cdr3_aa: CASSEPRTGNTEAFF
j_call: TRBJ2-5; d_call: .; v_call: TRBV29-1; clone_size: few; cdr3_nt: TGCAGCGTTGATGGCAGGGGCGGGGAGACCCAGTACTTC; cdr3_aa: CSVDGRGGETQYF
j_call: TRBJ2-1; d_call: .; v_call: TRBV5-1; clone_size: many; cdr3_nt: TGCGCCAGCAGCCAGATCCCCGGGACTGCTTACAATGAGCAGTTCTTC; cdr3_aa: CASSQIPGTAYNEQFF
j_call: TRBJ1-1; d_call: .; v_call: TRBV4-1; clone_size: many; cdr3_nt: TGCGCCAGCAGGCTCGAGGCGGTCGGAACTGAAGCTTTCTTT; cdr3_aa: CASRLEAVGTEAFF
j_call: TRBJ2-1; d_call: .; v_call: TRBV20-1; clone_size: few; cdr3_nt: TGCAGCGCCTGGGCAGGGGACTTCAATGAGCAGTTCTTC; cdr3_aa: CSAWAGDFNEQFF
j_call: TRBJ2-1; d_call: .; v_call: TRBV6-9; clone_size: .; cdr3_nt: TGTGCCAGCAGTTGTCAGGGGGGCTGCTACAATGAGCAGTTCTTC; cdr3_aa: CASSCQGGCYNEQFF
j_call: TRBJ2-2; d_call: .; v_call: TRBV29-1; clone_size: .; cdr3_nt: TGCAGCGTTGAGTCCGGGATGAGCGACACCGGGGAGCTGTTTTTT; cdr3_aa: CSVESGMSDTGELFF
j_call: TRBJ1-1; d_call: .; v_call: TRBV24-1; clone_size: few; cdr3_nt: TGTGCCACCAGTGACCACAGGGTGATGAACACTGAAGCTTTCTTT; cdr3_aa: CATSDHRVMNTEAFF
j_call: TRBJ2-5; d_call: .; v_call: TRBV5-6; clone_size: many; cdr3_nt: TGTGCCAGCAGCAGCGCTGGAACACGCCAAGAGACCCAGTACTTC; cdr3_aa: CASSSAGTRQETQYF
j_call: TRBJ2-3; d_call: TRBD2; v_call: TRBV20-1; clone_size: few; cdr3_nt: TGCAGTGCCCAATCAGCGGGGGGGCCTGTAGATACGCAGTATTTT; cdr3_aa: CSAQSAGGPVDTQYF
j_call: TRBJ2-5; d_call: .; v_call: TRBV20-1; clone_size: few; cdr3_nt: TGCAGTGCTAGAGATCCCAACAGGGAGGAGACCCAGTACTTC; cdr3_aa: CSARDPNREETQYF
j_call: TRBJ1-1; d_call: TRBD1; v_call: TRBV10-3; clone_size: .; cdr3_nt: TGTGCCATCAGTAGACAGGGATCGAACACTGAAGCTTTCTTT; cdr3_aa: CAISRQGSNTEAFF
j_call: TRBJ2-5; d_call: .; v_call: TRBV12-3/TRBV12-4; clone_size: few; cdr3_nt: TGTGCCAGCAGTTCAATCAGGGCCCGGCAAGAGACCCAGTACTTC; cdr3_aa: CASSSIRARQETQYF
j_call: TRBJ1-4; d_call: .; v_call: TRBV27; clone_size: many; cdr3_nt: TGTGCCAGCAGTTCTCGGAGGGGAGAAAAACTGTTTTTT; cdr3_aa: CASSSRRGEKLFF
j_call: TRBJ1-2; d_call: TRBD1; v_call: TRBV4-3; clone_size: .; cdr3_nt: TGCGCCAGCAGCCGAGACAGGGATTTCTATGGCTACACCTTC; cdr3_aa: CASSRDRDFYGYTF
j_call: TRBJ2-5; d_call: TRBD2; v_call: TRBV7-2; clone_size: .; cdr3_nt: TGTGCCAGCGGAGCGGGGATGGGGGAGACCCAGTACTTC; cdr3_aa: CASGAGMGETQYF
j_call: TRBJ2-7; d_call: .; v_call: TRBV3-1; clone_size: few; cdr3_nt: TGTGCCAGCAGCCTCCACGCCGGGACTCGAGCCTACGAGCAGTACTTC; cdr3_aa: CASSLHAGTRAYEQYF
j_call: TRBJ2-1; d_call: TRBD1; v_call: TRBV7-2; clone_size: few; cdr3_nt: TGTGCCAGCAGCTTAGGTCTTCAGGGGGAAGGGGAGCAGTTCTTC; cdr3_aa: CASSLGLQGEGEQFF
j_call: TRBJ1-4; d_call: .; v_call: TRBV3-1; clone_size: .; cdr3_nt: TGTGCCAGCAGCCCCCACGCCGTCCATGGAAAACTGTTTTTT; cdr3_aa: CASSPHAVHGKLFF
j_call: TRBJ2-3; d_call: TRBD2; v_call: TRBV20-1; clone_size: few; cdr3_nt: TGCAGTGCTTCACTAGCGGGGGGGCCAGATACGCAGTATTTT; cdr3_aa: CSASLAGGPDTQYF
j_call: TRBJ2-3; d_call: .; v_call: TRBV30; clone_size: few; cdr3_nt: TGTGCCTGGACTGGACAGAGAACGCAGTATTTT; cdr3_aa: CAWTGQRTQYF
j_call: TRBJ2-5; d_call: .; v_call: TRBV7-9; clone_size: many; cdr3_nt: TGTGCCAGCAGCTTAGCGGGACGTGGGGCGGAGACCCAGTACTTC; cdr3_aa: CASSLAGRGAETQYF
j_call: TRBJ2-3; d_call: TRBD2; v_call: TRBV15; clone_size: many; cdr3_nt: TGTGCCACCAGCAGAGACCAGCGGGGGGGCACAGATACGCAGTATTTT; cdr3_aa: CATSRDQRGGTDTQYF
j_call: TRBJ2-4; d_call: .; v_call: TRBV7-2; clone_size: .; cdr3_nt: TGTGCCAGCAGCTTGTCCGCCACATCGCAAAACATTCAGTACTTC; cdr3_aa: CASSLSATSQNIQYF
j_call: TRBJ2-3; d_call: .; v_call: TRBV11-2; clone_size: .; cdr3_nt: TGTGCCAGCGGTATACCACTTGGGGGCTATACGCAGTATTTT; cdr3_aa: CASGIPLGGYTQYF
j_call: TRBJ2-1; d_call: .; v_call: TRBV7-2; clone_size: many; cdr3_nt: TGTGCCAGCAGCATCGGACTGGACAATGAGCAGTTCTTC; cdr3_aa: CASSIGLDNEQFF
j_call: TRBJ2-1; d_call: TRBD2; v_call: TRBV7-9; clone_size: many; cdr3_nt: TGTGCCAGCAGCTTAGAACTAGCGTCATCCTACAATGAGCAGTTCTTC; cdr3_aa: CASSLELASSYNEQFF